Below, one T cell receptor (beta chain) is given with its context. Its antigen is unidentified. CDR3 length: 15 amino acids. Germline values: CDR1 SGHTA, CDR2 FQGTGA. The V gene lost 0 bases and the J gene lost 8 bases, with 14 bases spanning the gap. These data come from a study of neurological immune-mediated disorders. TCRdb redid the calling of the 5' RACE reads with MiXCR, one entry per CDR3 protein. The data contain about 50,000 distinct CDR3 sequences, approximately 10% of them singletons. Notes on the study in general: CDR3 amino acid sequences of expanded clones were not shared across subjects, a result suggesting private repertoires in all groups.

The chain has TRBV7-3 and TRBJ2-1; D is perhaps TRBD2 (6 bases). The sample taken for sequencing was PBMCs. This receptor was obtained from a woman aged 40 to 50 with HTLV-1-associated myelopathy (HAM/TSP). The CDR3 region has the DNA TGTGCCAGCAGCTTAACGGGCGGACTAATTTATGAGCAGTTCTTC. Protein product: CASSLTGGLIYEQFF.